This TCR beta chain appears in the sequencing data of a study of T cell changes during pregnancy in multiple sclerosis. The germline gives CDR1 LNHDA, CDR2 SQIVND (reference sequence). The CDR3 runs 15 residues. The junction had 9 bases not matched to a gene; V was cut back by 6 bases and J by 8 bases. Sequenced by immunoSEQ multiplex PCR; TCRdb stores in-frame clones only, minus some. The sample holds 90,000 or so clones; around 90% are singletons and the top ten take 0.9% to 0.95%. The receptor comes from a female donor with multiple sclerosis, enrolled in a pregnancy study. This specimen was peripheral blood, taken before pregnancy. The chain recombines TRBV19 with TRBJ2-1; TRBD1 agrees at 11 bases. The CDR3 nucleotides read TGTGCCAGTAGGTTCGGACAGGGGGCTTCACATGAGCAGTTCTTC. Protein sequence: CASRFGQGASHEQFF.